Shown below are 24 T cell receptor beta chains from a single sample sequenced in a study of breast tumors, draining lymph nodes, adjacent tissues. TCRdb called the multiplex PCR reads again in MiXCR, with one record for every CDR3 protein. The sample consists of some 130,000 distinct CDR3 sequences, 15% to 20% of them appearing once. Breast cancer patients provided tissue from their axillary draining lymph nodes. Sequencing was done on a sample of axillary lymph node tissue. These receptors were taken from a female donor with breast cancer. Some clones in this sample may be carry-over from other donors' samples.

In its sample, this clonotype was seen many times. J is TRBJ2-6 and V is TRBV2; 9 nucleotides align to TRBD1. CDR3 size: 16 residues. Germline V gene data show CDR1 as SNHLY and CDR2 as FYNNEI. The V and J ends lost 7 bases and 4 bases, in that order; junction bases with no gene match: 8. The CDR3 DNA is TGTGCCAGCAACGGGGACAGGGTATCCGGGGCCAACGTCCTGACTTTC. It translates to CASNGDRVSGANVLTF.

In its sample, this clonotype was seen many times. In nucleotides, the CDR3 is TGTGCCAGCAGTCCGCACCGGGACCCCGGCCGACCTTACGGCTACACCTTC. The encoded protein is CASSPHRDPGRPYGYTF. The V and J genes are TRBV28 and TRBJ1-2; D perhaps matches TRBD1 (5 bases). Deletions cut 5 bases from V and 8 bases from J, with 27 bases between. This CDR3 contains 17 residues. Germline V gene data show CDR1 as MDHEN and CDR2 as SYDVKM.

This clonotype was seen ten or more times. The CDR3, as DNA: TGTGCCAGCAGCCGTTCCGCCGGGACAGTGGATGAAAAACTGTTTTTT. It encodes CASSRSAGTVDEKLFF. This chain joins TRBV2 and TRBJ1-4, with 7 nucleotides matching TRBD1. CDR1 and CDR2 (germline): SNHLY, FYNNEI. Losses at the gene ends were 6 bases for V and 6 bases for J; bases not matched to a gene: 13. CDR3 length: 16 amino acids.

This clonotype was counted many times. The rearrangement joins TRBV10-1 to TRBJ2-7; unclear D gene. V gave up 3 bases and J gave up 1 base, with 10 bases separating them. The length of the CDR3 is 14 residues. Germline V lookup: CDR1 WNHNN, CDR2 SYGVQD (reference sequence). This CDR3 is CASSEILGSYEQYF. CDR3 bases: TGCGCCAGCAGTGAAATTCTAGGATCCTACGAGCAGTACTTC.

Regarding this clonotype: This clone may be a read error of a much larger clone one base away. V gene TRBV24-1 combines with J gene TRBJ2-7; 11 bases are a match to TRBD1. Trimming took 4 bases from V and 9 from J; bases not matched to a gene: 4. Germline assignment: CDR1 KGHDR and CDR2 SFDVKD. The CDR3 consists of 13 residues. The CDR3 is CATSDPGTGGQYF. CDR3 DNA: TGTGCCACCAGTGACCCCGGGACAGGGGGGCAGTACTTC.

At least ten counts were recorded for this clonotype. The V gene is TRBV5-8, the J gene TRBJ2-1; TRBD1 aligns across 9 bases. This CDR3 has 16 amino acids. Germline CDR1 is SGHTS and CDR2 is YDEGEE. V gave up 4 bases and J gave up 2 bases; unmatched junction bases: 7. This CDR3 is CASSAGTGNPYNEQFF. CDR3 nucleotides: TGTGCCAGCAGCGCCGGGACAGGGAACCCCTACAATGAGCAGTTCTTC.

The CDR3 here is CASSGEQADTQYF. CDR3 sequence (DNA): TGTGCCAGCAGCGGGGAGCAGGCAGATACGCAGTATTTT. This chain connects TRBV28 to TRBJ2-3; the D gene is possibly TRBD2 (5 bases). This CDR3 is built from 13 residues. Germline CDR1 MDHEN, CDR2 SYDVKM. Trimming pared 6 bases from V and 4 bases from J, leaving 11 bases between. Full variable domain (rest looked up from reference TRBV28 and TRBJ2-3): DVKVTQSSRYLVKRTGEKVFLECVQDMDHENMFWYRQDPGLGLRLIYFSYDVKMKEKGDIPEGYSVSREKKERFSLILESASTNQTSMYLCASSGEQADTQYFGPGTRLTVL.

J is TRBJ2-4 and V is TRBV12-3 or TRBV12-4; possibly TRBD1 for D (6 bases). The CDR3 covers 12 residues. V lost 4 bases and J lost 9, with 10 bases in between. The CDR3 protein is CASSSNRAIQYF. CDR3 sequence (DNA): TGTGCCAGCAGTTCGAACAGGGCCATTCAGTACTTC.

The CDR3 loop reads CATGVSGRDTEAFF. The DNA for the CDR3 is TGTGCCACAGGGGTCTCGGGAAGGGATACTGAAGCTTTCTTT. V gene TRBV10-3 combines with J gene TRBJ1-1, with TRBD1 as a possible D gene (6 bases). V lost 10 bases and J 5 bases, leaving 20 bases between the germline ends. This CDR3 has 14 amino acids. In germline, CDR1 is ENHRY, CDR2 SYGVKD.

Points on this clonotype: Possible read error: a much larger clone is one base away. The V gene is TRBV2, the J gene TRBJ2-7; D unresolved. The CDR3 runs 13 residues. Germline CDR1 SNHLY, CDR2 FYNNEI. DNA for the CDR3: TGTGCCTGCAGTGAGACGGGCAGGTCAGGGCAGTACTTC. Its protein product is CACSETGRSGQYF.

This clonotype has ten or more counts. The chain recombines TRBV27 with TRBJ1-5, with a tentative D call TRBD1 (6 bases). V lost 7 bases and J lost 7, with 17 bases in between. Germline loops: CDR1 MNHEY, CDR2 SMNVEV (reference sequence). The CDR3 covers 14 residues. The CDR3 DNA is TGTGCCAGCACCCCCCGGACGGGGGGCCAGCCCCAGCATTTT. It yields the protein CASTPRTGGQPQHF.

A remark on this clonotype: One base away lies a much larger clone, so this may be a sequencing read error. The genes are TRBV6-5 and TRBJ1-5; TRBD1 might be the D (5 bases). This CDR3 is built from 13 residues. The germline V gene has CDR1 MNHEY and CDR2 SVGAGI. DNA of the CDR3: TGTGCCAGCACCACGGGGGGGAATCTGCCCCAGCATTTT. The encoded protein is CASTTGGNLPQHF.

Of note for this clonotype: This may be a read error, as it is one base from a much larger clone. This chain connects TRBV3-1 to TRBJ2-5; 9 bases are shared with TRBD1. The CDR3 runs to 14 residues. Losses at the gene ends were 5 bases for V and 7 bases for J; bases not matched to a gene: 8. Germline assignment: CDR1 LGHDT and CDR2 YNNKEL (reference sequence). CDR3 region: CASSSQGAVVTQYF. CDR3 in DNA: TGTGCCAGCAGCTCACAGGGGGCAGTCGTGACCCAGTACTTC.

This clonotype was counted between two and nine times. The chain uses TRBV11-2 and TRBJ2-2; perhaps TRBD1 as D (6 bases). Germline V gene data show CDR1 as SGHAT and CDR2 as FQNNGV. The CDR3 is made up of 14 amino acids. The V end was cut by 6 bases, the J end by 1 base, with 9 bases between. The CDR3 sequence is CASRYRVNTGELFF. For the CDR3, the DNA is TGTGCCAGCAGGTACAGGGTGAACACCGGGGAGCTGTTTTTT.

The DNA of the CDR3 is TGCAGTGCCCCTGACAGGAATCATCGGGAGCTGTTTTTT. Protein: CSAPDRNHRELFF. The chain combines TRBV20-1 with TRBJ2-2; the D gene is possibly TRBD1 (6 bases). CDR3 size: 13 residues. With 6 bases removed from V and 9 bases from J, the gap between germline ends came to 17 bases. From germline, CDR1 is DFQATT and CDR2 SNEGSKA (reference sequence).

This clonotype was recorded many times. This sequence joins TRBV7-2 and TRBJ2-7, with D unresolved. V lost 0 bases and J lost 0, with 9 bases in between. Germline CDR1 and CDR2: SGHTA and FQGNSA. The CDR3 is made up of 15 amino acids. CDR3 DNA sequence: TGTGCCAGCAGCTTAGCCGTAATAAACTCCTACGAGCAGTACTTC. Translated: CASSLAVINSYEQYF.

Many counts were recorded for this clonotype. The V gene is TRBV5-1, the J gene TRBJ2-7; the match to TRBD2 covers 9 bases. The germline CDR1 and CDR2 sequences are SGHRS and YFSETQ. Trimming removed 4 bases from V and 2 bases from J; junction bases left unmatched: 7. The CDR3 contains 15 residues. This chain's CDR3 is CASSNSIAGAYEQYF. CDR3 nucleotide sequence: TGCGCCAGCAGCAATAGTATAGCGGGAGCCTACGAGCAGTACTTC.

Concerning this clonotype: A much larger clone differs from this one at a single base, so this may be a read error. The gene calls are TRBV20-1 and TRBJ2-3; either TRBD1 or TRBD2 may fit D (7 bases each). In germline, CDR1 is DFQATT, CDR2 SNEGSKA (reference sequence). This CDR3 has 13 residues. CDR3 region: CSAVETGAGRQNF. The CDR3, as DNA: TGCAGTGCTGTTGAAACAGGGGCCGGGAGGCAGAATTTT.

This clonotype was detected many times. V gene TRBV4-1 combines with J gene TRBJ2-3; 10 bases match TRBD2. Per germline, CDR1 MGHRA and CDR2 YSYEKL. Trimming cost V 2 bases and J 2 bases; bases outside gene matches: 4. CDR3 length: 16 amino acids. CDR3 residues: CASSQSGRAVTDTQYF. The CDR3 bases are TGCGCCAGCAGCCAAAGCGGGAGGGCCGTCACAGATACGCAGTATTTT.

Regarding this clonotype: One junction end disagrees with the germline gene, perhaps due to a read error. The chain couples TRBV7-7 to TRBJ2-3; the D gene is possibly TRBD1 (6 bases). Germline loops: CDR1 SSHAT, CDR2 FNYEAQ (reference sequence). CDR3 length: 13 amino acids. The CDR3 sequence is CASSLGDTDTRYF. The CDR3 DNA is TGTGCTAGCAGCTTAGGGGACACAGATACGCGGTATTTT.

Remarks on this clonotype: This may be a read error, as it is one base from a much larger clone. DNA of the CDR3: TGTGCCAGCAGCTTATCTAGGACTAACACCGGGGAGCTGCTTTTT. Protein product: CASSLSRTNTGELLF. This chain joins TRBV7-2 and TRBJ2-2; possibly TRBD2 for D (6 bases). This CDR3 has 15 amino acids. Germline lookup yields CDR1 SGHTA and CDR2 FQGNSA.

This clonotype was observed many times. V is TRBV2 and J is TRBJ2-6; D remains ambiguous. The CDR3 has 15 residues. Germline loops: CDR1 SNHLY, CDR2 FYNNEI. The V gene lost 3 bases and the J gene lost 2 bases, with 8 bases spanning the gap. The CDR3 reads CASSDHRPGANVLTF. As DNA, the CDR3 is TGTGCCAGCAGTGATCACCGTCCTGGGGCCAACGTCCTGACTTTC.

This clonotype was recorded many times. V usage is TRBV5-1 and J usage is TRBJ1-3, with TRBD1 matching 10 bases. Unmatched junction bases numbered 1, after V lost 2 bases and J lost 2 bases. CDR1 is SGHRS and CDR2 is YFSETQ in the germline V gene. This CDR3 has 15 residues. CDR3: CASSFGTGAGNTIYF. CDR3 bases: TGCGCCAGCAGCTTCGGGACAGGGGCTGGAAACACCATATATTTT.

This clonotype was recorded at least ten times. The V and J genes are TRBV20-1 and TRBJ2-7; D is possibly TRBD2 (6 bases). Trimming stripped 0 bases from V and 3 bases from J, with 12 bases between. Germline values: CDR1 DFQATT, CDR2 SNEGSKA (reference sequence). The CDR3 length is 14 residues. The DNA for the CDR3 is TGCAGTGCTAGAGACGGCGGGGAGTTCTACGAGCAGTACTTC. This translates into CSARDGGEFYEQYF.